Listed below are T cell receptor beta chains from one sample, sequenced in a study of identifying expanded T cells in peripheral blood. Sequencing used immunoSEQ multiplex PCR; TCRdb keeps in-frame clones, though not all of them. The sample carries approximately 92,000 clones, 85% recorded once. The source material was blood. The origin of the receptors is a person aged 18 to 75 in good health. Both conserved end residues are part of each CDR3.

V gene	J gene	CDR3 protein
TRBV6-6	TRBJ1-2	CASSYSPGRANYGYTF
TRBV7-8	TRBJ1-3	CASSLDSRENTIYF
TRBV7-9	TRBJ1-4	CASSLQTGLGEKLFF
TRBV19	TRBJ1-5	CASSQGAGQPQHF
TRBV2	TRBJ2-2	CASSDFGSGELFF
TRBV4-3	TRBJ2-7	CASSQGLAGSYEQYF
TRBV9	TRBJ1-2	CASRGPGQVINGYTF
TRBV18	TRBJ1-2	CASSGPGWGYTF
TRBV30	TRBJ1-1	CAWSRRGTEAFF
TRBV5-6	TRBJ2-7	CASNPRLAGSRSYEQYF